The clone carrying this TCR beta chain was observed many times. This sample stems from a study of T-cell reconstitution after alpha-beta-depleted transplantation in children. The TCRbeta library incorporated unique molecular identifiers. MiXCR, applied by TCRdb to the PCR reads, yields one record per CDR3 protein. This table has some 29,000 distinct CDR3 sequences, 5% to 7% appearing once. The sample in question was PBMCs, mostly from graft donor cells, obtained 180 days after TCRalphabeta/CD19-depleted stem cell transplant. The sequence was collected from a male patient younger than 18 who had a stem cell transplant for acute myeloid leukemia, so the T cells may come from the graft donor.

For the CDR3, the DNA is TGTGCCAGCAGCATGGAAGCGGGAGAGGGTACAGATACGCAGTATTTT. This sequence encodes CASSMEAGEGTDTQYF. The chain combines TRBV11-2 with TRBJ2-3; 8 nucleotides align to TRBD2. The V gene's germline CDR1 is SGHAT and CDR2 FQNNGV. CDR3 length equals 16 residues. J gave up 3 bases and V 5 bases, and 10 bases lay outside the gene matches.